These T cell receptor beta chains were read from a single sample in a study of cytomegalovirus exposure and HLA in healthy donors. TCRdb's table, derived via immunoSEQ multiplex PCR, lists solely in-frame clones and lacks some. The repertoire holds 150,000 to 200,000 clones, with around nine tenths as singletons. Sequencing used PBMCs. The receptors originated from a man younger than 35 in good health and CMV-seropositive. CDR3s include the opening cysteine and the closing phenylalanine or tryptophan. The order of the fields is D gene, clone size, J gene, V gene, CDR3 DNA, CDR3 protein. The D gene is left open where the match is weak. Rows give clone size only sometimes, using once, few, many, or a class for an expanded clone.

D: -; size: -; J: TRBJ2-1; V: TRBV7-9; DNA: TGTGCCAGCAGCGCTCTTAGCAATGAGCAGTTCTTC; CDR3: CASSALSNEQFF
D: TRBD2; size: -; J: TRBJ2-7; V: TRBV7-2; DNA: TGTGCCAGCAGCTCCGGGGCGGGACTAGCGGTGCGGAGGGGCCACGAGCAGTACTTC; CDR3: CASSSGAGLAVRRGHEQYF
D: -; size: -; J: TRBJ2-2; V: TRBV16; DNA: TGTGCCAGCAGCCCGGACAGGAACACCGGGGAGCTGTTTTTT; CDR3: CASSPDRNTGELFF
D: -; size: few; J: TRBJ2-7; V: TRBV19; DNA: TGTGCCAGTACCGCCGTCGGCGAGCAGTACTTC; CDR3: CASTAVGEQYF
D: TRBD1; size: once; J: TRBJ1-3; V: TRBV9; DNA: TGTGCCAGCAGCGTCTCCGGGACAGCTCCTCGAGGAAACACCATATATTTT; CDR3: CASSVSGTAPRGNTIYF
D: -; size: few; J: TRBJ1-6; V: TRBV18; DNA: TGTGCCAGCTCACCGTCAGCGGGTACGGCTAATTCACCCCTCCACTTT; CDR3: CASSPSAGTANSPLHF
D: TRBD1; size: -; J: TRBJ2-7; V: TRBV11-2; DNA: TGTGCCAGCAGCTTAGTCCCGACAGGGATCTACGAGCAGTACTTC; CDR3: CASSLVPTGIYEQYF
D: -; size: -; J: TRBJ1-3; V: TRBV30; DNA: TGTGCCTGGAGTGAAAGGGCAGGGGCCTACTCTGGAAACACCATATATTTT; CDR3: CAWSERAGAYSGNTIYF
D: -; size: -; J: TRBJ2-1; V: TRBV4-2; DNA: TGTGCCAGCAGCCAGGGGACATCACCGTTCTTC; CDR3: CASSQGTSPFF
D: TRBD1; size: -; J: TRBJ2-7; V: TRBV4-3; DNA: TGCGCCAGCAGCCAATACGGGACAGGGGAGTACGAGCAGTACTTC; CDR3: CASSQYGTGEYEQYF
D: -; size: -; J: TRBJ2-2; V: TRBV4-3; DNA: TGCGCCAGCAGCCAAGATTATCCAGGGTGGAACACCGGGGAGCTGTTTTTT; CDR3: CASSQDYPGWNTGELFF
D: -; size: -; J: TRBJ1-5; V: TRBV2; DNA: TGTGCCAGCAGTGAGTCTCGGGGGGGTGGCAATCAGCCCCAGCATTTT; CDR3: CASSESRGGGNQPQHF
D: -; size: once; J: TRBJ1-2; V: TRBV2; DNA: TGTGCCAGCAGTGTGAATTTTGAGGTGGCCTATGGCTACACCTTC; CDR3: CASSVNFEVAYGYTF
D: TRBD1; size: -; J: TRBJ1-1; V: TRBV27; DNA: TGTGCCAGCAGTTTAAAGGGACAGGGCGCCCCAGGCACTGAAGCTTTCTTT; CDR3: CASSLKGQGAPGTEAFF
D: -; size: -; J: TRBJ1-1; V: TRBV9; DNA: TGTGCCAGCGGGCCAGGGGTGAACACTGAAGCTTTCTTT; CDR3: CASGPGVNTEAFF
D: -; size: few; J: TRBJ1-6; V: TRBV2; DNA: TGTGCTACCCGAGCCCTGGATTCACCCCTCCACTTT; CDR3: CATRALDSPLHF
D: TRBD1; size: -; J: TRBJ1-5; V: TRBV2; DNA: TGTGCCAGCAGTGAAATGACAGGGCATCAGCCCCAGCATTTT; CDR3: CASSEMTGHQPQHF
D: TRBD1; size: -; J: TRBJ2-7; V: TRBV5-1; DNA: TGCGCCAGCAGCTTTGGCTGGGACAGGCGCTACGAGCAGTACTTC; CDR3: CASSFGWDRRYEQYF
D: TRBD1; size: -; J: TRBJ2-7; V: TRBV6-1; DNA: TGTGCCAGCACCGACAGGGTCCCCTACGAGCAGTACTTC; CDR3: CASTDRVPYEQYF
D: -; size: -; J: TRBJ2-7; V: TRBV6-6; DNA: TGTGCCAGCAGTTTCCAGGGGACGGGAAGGTACTTC; CDR3: CASSFQGTGRYF
D: -; size: -; J: TRBJ1-1; V: TRBV18; DNA: TGTGCCAGCGCGCGAACAGGGGAAGCTTTCTTT; CDR3: CASARTGEAFF
D: -; size: -; J: TRBJ2-1; V: TRBV27; DNA: TGTGCCAGCAGTTTATCCTTCCCCCGGTACAATGAGCAGTTCTTC; CDR3: CASSLSFPRYNEQFF
D: TRBD1; size: few; J: TRBJ2-7; V: TRBV27; DNA: TGTGCCAGCAGGCTGGACAGGGGGATTCTCGAGCAGTACTTC; CDR3: CASRLDRGILEQYF
D: TRBD2; size: -; J: TRBJ2-1; V: TRBV19; DNA: TGTGCCAGTAGTATAGTGGGGGGGAGCTCCTACAATGAGCAGTTCTTC; CDR3: CASSIVGGSSYNEQFF
D: TRBD2; size: -; J: TRBJ2-1; V: TRBV5-1; DNA: TGCGCCAGCAGCTCGACTGGCGGGAGGGGGGATGAGCAGTTCTTC; CDR3: CASSSTGGRGDEQFF
D: TRBD1; size: once; J: TRBJ2-1; V: TRBV28; DNA: TGTGCCAGCAGTCCGGGGACAGACTTCGGGCAGTTCTTC; CDR3: CASSPGTDFGQFF
D: -; size: once; J: TRBJ1-3; V: TRBV9; DNA: TGTGCCAGCAGCTCTCGACAGTCCCTCGGGGGAAACACCATATATTTT; CDR3: CASSSRQSLGGNTIYF
D: -; size: -; J: TRBJ1-2; V: TRBV6-5; DNA: TGTGCCAGCAAAGACCGGGACAAAAGTCTGGGTGGCTACACCTTC; CDR3: CASKDRDKSLGGYTF
D: TRBD1; size: once; J: TRBJ2-3; V: TRBV5-1; DNA: TGCGCCAGCAGTCAGGGGGCGATAAAGGCAGATACGCAGTATTTT; CDR3: CASSQGAIKADTQYF
D: -; size: once; J: TRBJ1-2; V: TRBV7-2; DNA: TGTGCCAGCAGCTTAGGAACGGGGGGTCCCTATGGCTACACCTTC; CDR3: CASSLGTGGPYGYTF
D: TRBD1; size: -; J: TRBJ1-5; V: TRBV28; DNA: TGTGCCACTACGGGACAGAGCAATCAGCCCCAGCATTTT; CDR3: CATTGQSNQPQHF
D: TRBD2; size: -; J: TRBJ2-5; V: TRBV27; DNA: TGTGCCAGCAGTTTATCGACGGGCGGGAGCGAGACCCAGTACTTC; CDR3: CASSLSTGGSETQYF
D: TRBD1; size: -; J: TRBJ1-2; V: TRBV7-6; DNA: TGTGCCAGCAGCCAAATTGCCGGACAGGCCTATGGCTACACCTTC; CDR3: CASSQIAGQAYGYTF
D: -; size: -; J: TRBJ1-2; V: TRBV7-2; DNA: TGTGCCAGCAGCTCCCCGACAGCCAACTATGGCTACACCTTC; CDR3: CASSSPTANYGYTF
D: TRBD1; size: -; J: TRBJ1-5; V: TRBV2; DNA: TGTGCCAGTACCGGGACAGAGTATCAGCCCCAGCATTTT; CDR3: CASTGTEYQPQHF
D: -; size: -; J: TRBJ2-6; V: TRBV18; DNA: TGTGCCAGCTCACCGGTGGCTTCTCAAGGGGACTCTGGGGCCAACGTCCTGACTTTC; CDR3: CASSPVASQGDSGANVLTF